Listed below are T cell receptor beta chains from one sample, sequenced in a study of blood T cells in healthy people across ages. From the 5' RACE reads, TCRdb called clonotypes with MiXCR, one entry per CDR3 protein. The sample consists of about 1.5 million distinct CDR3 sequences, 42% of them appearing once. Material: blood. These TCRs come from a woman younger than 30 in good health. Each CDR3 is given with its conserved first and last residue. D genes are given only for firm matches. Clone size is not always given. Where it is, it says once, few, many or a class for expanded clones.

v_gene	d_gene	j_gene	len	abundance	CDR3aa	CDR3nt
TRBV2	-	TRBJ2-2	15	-	CASSIQGQNTGELFF	TGTGCCAGCTCAATCCAGGGACAAAACACCGGGGAGCTGTTTTTT
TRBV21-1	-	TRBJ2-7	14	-	CASSNEDCSYEQYF	TGTGCCAGCAGCAATGAAGACTGTTCCTACGAGCAGTACTTC
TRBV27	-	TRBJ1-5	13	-	CASSGVEGQPQHF	TGTGCCAGCAGTGGTGTCGAGGGCCAGCCCCAGCATTTT
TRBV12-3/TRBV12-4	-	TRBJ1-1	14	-	CASSFGYRAPEAFF	TGTGCCAGCAGTTTCGGTTACAGGGCTCCAGAAGCTTTCTTT
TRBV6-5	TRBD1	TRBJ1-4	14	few	CASSQQGLGEKLFF	TGTGCCAGCAGCCAACAGGGGTTAGGTGAAAAACTGTTTTTT
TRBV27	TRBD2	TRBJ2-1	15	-	CASKASGGSYNEQFF	TGTGCCAGCAAGGCAAGCGGGGGCTCCTACAATGAGCAGTTCTTC
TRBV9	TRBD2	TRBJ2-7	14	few	CASSVSGGAGEQYF	TGTGCCAGCAGCGTAAGCGGGGGGGCGGGCGAGCAGTACTTC
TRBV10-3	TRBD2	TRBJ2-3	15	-	CAIGMTSGGTDAQYF	TGTGCCATCGGCATGACTAGCGGGGGCACAGATGCGCAGTATTTT
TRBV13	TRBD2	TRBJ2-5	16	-	CASSLNLAGVRDEQYF	TGTGCCAGCAGCTTAAACCTAGCGGGAGTTAGAGATGAGCAGTACTTC
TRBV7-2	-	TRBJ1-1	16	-	CASSLVVGVRNTEAFF	TGTGCCAGCAGCTTAGTCGTAGGGGTCAGGAACACTGAAGCTTTCTTT
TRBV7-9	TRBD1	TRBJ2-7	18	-	CASSWAGQAGNSYNEQYF	TGTGCCAGCAGCTGGGCGGGACAGGCGGGTAACTCCTACAATGAGCAGTACTTC
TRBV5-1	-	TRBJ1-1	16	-	CASSLAKTDMNTEAFF	TGCGCCAGCAGCTTGGCGAAGACTGATATGAACACTGAAGCTTTCTTT
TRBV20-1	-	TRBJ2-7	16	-	CSARDQGGPYTYEQYF	TGCAGTGCTAGAGATCAGGGGGGACCATATACCTACGAGCAGTACTTC
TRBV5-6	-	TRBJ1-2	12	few	CASRNQGNGYTF	TGTGCCAGCAGAAATCAGGGGAATGGCTACACCTTC
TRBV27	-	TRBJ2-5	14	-	CASSLVTAQETQYF	TGTGCCAGCAGTTTAGTGACAGCCCAAGAGACCCAGTACTTC
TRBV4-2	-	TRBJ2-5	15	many	CASSQTSGLGETQYF	TGTGCCAGCAGCCAAACGTCGGGTCTGGGTGAGACCCAGTACTTC
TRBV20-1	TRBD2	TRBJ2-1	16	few	CSALTTSGGRPNEQFF	TGCAGTGCTCTTACAACTAGCGGGGGCCGACCCAATGAGCAGTTCTTC
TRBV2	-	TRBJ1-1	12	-	CASRGMKNEAFF	TGTGCCAGCAGGGGAATGAAAAATGAAGCTTTCTTT
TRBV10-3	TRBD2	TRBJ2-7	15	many	CAISEFAGGPYEQYF	TGTGCCATCAGTGAATTCGCGGGAGGGCCCTACGAGCAGTACTTC
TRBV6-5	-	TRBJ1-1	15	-	CACSYLGLKNTEAFF	TGTGCCTGCAGTTACCTGGGACTGAAGAACACTGAAGCTTTCTTT
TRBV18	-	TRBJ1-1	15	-	CASSPFAGLGTEAFF	TGTGCCAGCTCACCCTTTGCAGGGCTGGGTACTGAAGCTTTCTTT
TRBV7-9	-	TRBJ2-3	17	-	CASSPPGGLTWTDTQYF	TGTGCCAGCAGCCCACCGGGGGGCCTTACCTGGACAGATACGCAGTATTTT
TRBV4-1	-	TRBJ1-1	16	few	CASSQGPGKGNTEAFF	TGCGCCAGCAGCCAAGGCCCCGGGAAGGGGAACACTGAAGCTTTCTTT
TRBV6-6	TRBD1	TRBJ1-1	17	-	CASSYTGAISLNTEAFF	TGTGCCAGCAGTTACACAGGGGCTATAAGCCTGAACACTGAAGCTTTCTTT
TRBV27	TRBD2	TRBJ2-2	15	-	CASRGTSGGAGELFF	TGTGCCAGCAGGGGGACTAGCGGCGGGGCCGGGGAGCTGTTTTTT
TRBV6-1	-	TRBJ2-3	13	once	CASSATGLDTQYF	TGTGCCAGCAGTGCCACAGGATTAGATACGCAGTATTTT
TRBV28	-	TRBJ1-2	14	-	CASRPSSSAYGYTF	TGTGCCAGCAGACCGAGCTCGTCGGCCTATGGCTACACCTTC
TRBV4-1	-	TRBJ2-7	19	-	CASSPSGGSEPGQSYEQYF	TGCGCCAGCAGCCCCTCCGGGGGCTCTGAGCCAGGACAATCCTACGAGCAGTACTTC
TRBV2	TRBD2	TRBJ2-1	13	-	CATEKRDYNEQFF	TGTGCCACCGAGAAGCGGGACTACAATGAGCAGTTCTTC
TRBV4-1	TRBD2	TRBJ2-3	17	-	CASSLPGLAGGTGTQYF	TGCGCCAGCAGCCTTCCGGGACTAGCGGGGGGCACAGGTACGCAGTATTTT
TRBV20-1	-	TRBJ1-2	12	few	CSAISGGNGYTF	TGCAGTGCTATTTCAGGAGGAAATGGCTACACCTTC
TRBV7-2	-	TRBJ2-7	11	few	CASSRTREQYF	TGTGCCAGCAGCCGTACGCGCGAGCAGTACTTC
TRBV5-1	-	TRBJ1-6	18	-	CASSSTRLGTEYNSPLHF	TGCGCCAGCAGTTCGACAAGACTCGGGACGGAATATAATTCACCCCTCCACTTT
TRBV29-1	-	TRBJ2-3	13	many	CSVDIGLTDTQYF	TGCAGCGTTGATATCGGCCTCACAGATACGCAGTATTTT
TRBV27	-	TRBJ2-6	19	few	CASSHYWTVSSSGANVLTF	TGTGCCAGCTCCCACTATTGGACAGTATCCTCCTCTGGGGCCAACGTCCTGACTTTC
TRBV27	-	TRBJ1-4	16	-	CASSLSESAVNEKLFF	TGTGCCAGCAGTCTATCGGAGTCGGCGGTTAATGAAAAACTGTTTTTT
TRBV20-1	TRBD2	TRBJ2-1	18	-	CSAPLGTSGGYSYNEQFF	TGCAGTGCTCCGCTAGGTACTAGCGGGGGTTACTCCTACAATGAGCAGTTCTTC
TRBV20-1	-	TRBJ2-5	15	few	CSARDVSASWETQYF	TGCAGTGCTAGAGATGTTTCGGCTAGTTGGGAGACCCAGTACTTC
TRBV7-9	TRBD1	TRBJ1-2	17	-	CASSTRQGKGANYGYTF	TGTGCCAGCAGCACCCGACAGGGGAAGGGAGCTAACTATGGCTACACCTTC
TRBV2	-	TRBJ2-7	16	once	CASSSPGASGYNEQYF	TGTGCCAGCAGTTCCCCAGGGGCGTCAGGGTACAATGAGCAGTACTTC